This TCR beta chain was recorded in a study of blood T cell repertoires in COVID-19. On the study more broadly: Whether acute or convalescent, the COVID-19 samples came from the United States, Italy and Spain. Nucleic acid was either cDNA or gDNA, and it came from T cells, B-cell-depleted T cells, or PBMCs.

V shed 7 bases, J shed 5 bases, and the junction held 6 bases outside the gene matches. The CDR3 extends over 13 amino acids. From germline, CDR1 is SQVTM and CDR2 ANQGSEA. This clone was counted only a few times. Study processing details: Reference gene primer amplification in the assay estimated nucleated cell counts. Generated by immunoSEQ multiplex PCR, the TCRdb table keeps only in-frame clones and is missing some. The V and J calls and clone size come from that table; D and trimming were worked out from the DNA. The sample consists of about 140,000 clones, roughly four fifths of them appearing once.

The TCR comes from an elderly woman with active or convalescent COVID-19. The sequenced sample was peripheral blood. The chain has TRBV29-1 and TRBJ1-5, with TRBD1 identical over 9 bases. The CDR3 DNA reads TGCAGCGCGGGGGGACAGGGAGATCAGCCCCAGCATTTT. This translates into CSAGGQGDQPQHF.